Sequencing of this TCR beta chain was carried out in a study of CD8+ T cells in alopecia areata. Study background: The study gave treated patients oral tofacitinib at 5 to 10 mg twice daily. Tofacitinib ran for 6 to 18 months before 6 months off drug.

In each case, RNA was isolated and then reverse transcribed into cDNA as the sequencing template. Some clones are missing from TCRdb's copy, which holds only in-frame ones; the method was immunoSEQ multiplex PCR. The sample has about 180,000 clones, approximately 55% seen once. Germline assignment: CDR1 SGHAT and CDR2 FQNNGV. The CDR3 contains 11 residues. The V end was cut by 4 bases, the J end by 9 bases, with 6 bases between. The sample's treatment: oral pan-JAK inhibitor, 5-10 mg twice daily. Researchers gathered lesional scalp punch biopsies and peripheral blood from patients with alopecia areata.

This chain joins TRBV11-2 and TRBJ2-2; D possibly uses TRBD1 or TRBD2 (5 bases each). This specimen was CD8+ T cells sorted from blood, taken at week 24, from a patient treated with tofacitinib. The receptor comes from a human donor with alopecia areata. In DNA form, the CDR3 reads TGTGCCAGCAGCTGGGGGAGGGAGCTGTTTTTT. Translation gives CASSWGRELFF.